This T cell receptor beta chain was observed in a study of vaccination and CD4 T cells after COVID-19. In the study overall: Researchers treated cells with overlapping spike peptides taken from SARS-CoV-2, HCoV-NL63, HCoV-OC43 and HCoV-229E.

Scientists ran DNA taken from cultured CD4+ T cells through the Oncomine TCR Beta short-read assay for sequencing. Genomic DNA was isolated from cultured CD4+ T cells. From the PCR reads, TCRdb called clonotypes with MiXCR, one entry per CDR3 protein. The top ten hold less than 30% of the sample, which has 7,000 to 9,000 distinct CDR3 sequences, about two fifths seen once. This clonotype showed up just a few times. What it recognizes is unknown. The V end was cut by 6 bases, the J end by 6 bases, with 15 bases between. Germline lookup yields CDR1 DFQATT and CDR2 SNEGSKA (reference sequence). The CDR3 runs 13 residues. Described treatment: roughly 11-day PBMC culture with coronavirus spike peptide pools or control peptides (ViraFEST assay). These CD4+ T cells came from an unexposed donor, sampled before the COVID-19 pandemic (2011-2018). ViraFEST relied on peptide pools to expand antigen-specific T cells; the TCRs were sequenced afterward. Wells that each held some 2 million PBMCs were cultured with 8 to 10 IU/ml IL-2 and 7.5 to 10 ug/ml peptide pools. Probes of unexposed-donor CD4+ T cells used SARS-CoV-2 S/N and four cold-coronavirus spikes (cells permitting).

This receptor was obtained from a human donor in good health. V usage is TRBV20-1 and J usage is TRBJ1-5; no clear D. The source material was CD4+ T cells from blood, cultured in vitro. The DNA of the CDR3 is TGCAGTGCGATTAAGGGATCGGGTCAGCCCCAGCATTTT. Amino acid sequence: CSAIKGSGQPQHF.